This TCR beta chain was observed in a study of blood T cell repertoires in COVID-19. For the study at large: From the United States, Italy and Spain came samples of acute and convalescent COVID-19.

Trimming cost V 2 bases and J 8 bases; bases outside gene matches: 8. The CDR3 sequence is 16 residues long. The V gene's germline CDR1 is LGHDT and CDR2 YNNKEL (reference sequence). Source study methods: Reference gene primer amplification in the assay estimated nucleated cell counts. Clones were sequenced by immunoSEQ multiplex PCR, and TCRdb holds only the in-frame ones, with some missing. The V and J calls and the clone size are those of that table, but D and trimming were determined from the DNA. The repertoire holds 280,000 or so clones, with 85% as singletons. The source is a human donor in a cohort sampled during active COVID-19. Sequenced input: peripheral blood. The gene calls are TRBV3-1 (or the pseudogene TRBV3-2) and TRBJ2-2, with 10 bases fitting TRBD2. The DNA of the CDR3 is TGTGCCAGCAGCCAATGGGCTAGCGGGAGTAGGGGGGAGCTGTTTTTT. Its translation: CASSQWASGSRGELFF.